Given below is one TCR beta chain in context. Its antigen is still unknown. This sample was taken from a study of cytotoxic CD8 clonotypes in ibrutinib-treated CLL. Findings and limits, study-wide: Contraction or stability on treatment characterized the public clonotypes, which were uncommon.

The data were produced by immunoSEQ multiplex PCR, yet TCRdb's version contains in-frame clones alone and is incomplete. The data hold roughly 100,000 clones, with around 73% observed a single time. V lost 3 bases to trimming and J lost 13 bases; unmatched junction nucleotides: 14. The CDR3 has 15 residues. CDR1 is SNHLY, CDR2 FYNNEI, per germline. The chain recombines TRBV2 with TRBJ1-4; 7 nucleotides agree with TRBD1. This receptor was obtained from a human donor with chronic lymphocytic leukemia. Specimen: PBMCs, collected after 12 months of ibrutinib treatment. CDR3 in amino acids: CASSDRSGAQGGLFF. The DNA of the CDR3 is TGTGCCAGCAGTGATCGGTCAGGTGCCCAGGGGGGACTGTTTTTT.